A selection of T cell receptor beta chains follows, all from one sample in a study of a mutant IDH1 vaccine in newly diagnosed glioma. Their specific antigens are unknown. The data were produced by immunoSEQ multiplex PCR, yet TCRdb's version contains in-frame clones alone and is incomplete. The sample has fewer than 40,000 clones, 80% to 95% seen once; the top ten hold 5% to 6%. Material: PBMCs, obtained from a glioma patient whose treatment included an IDH1 peptide vaccine. The receptor set was obtained from a woman in her thirties or forties with glioma. CDR3s leave out the opening cysteine and the closing phenylalanine or tryptophan. The D gene is left open where the match is weak.

v_call: TRBV19; j_call: TRBJ2-7; cdr3_length: 10; d_call: TRBD1; cdr3_aa: ASRGTDYEQY
v_call: TRBV19; j_call: TRBJ1-1; cdr3_length: 11; d_call: NA; cdr3_aa: ASSIRFNTEAF
v_call: TRBV7-2; j_call: TRBJ1-1; cdr3_length: 13; d_call: NA; cdr3_aa: ASSSPTGFNTEAF
v_call: TRBV7-2; j_call: TRBJ2-1; cdr3_length: 11; d_call: TRBD2; cdr3_aa: ASRRLAGASTF
v_call: TRBV18; j_call: TRBJ2-2; cdr3_length: 14; d_call: TRBD1; cdr3_aa: ASSPPGTATTGELF
v_call: TRBV18; j_call: TRBJ1-5; cdr3_length: 14; d_call: NA; cdr3_aa: ASSPRTVSSFEPQH
v_call: TRBV5-1; j_call: TRBJ1-2; cdr3_length: 13; d_call: TRBD1; cdr3_aa: ATATGGEANYGYT
v_call: TRBV18; j_call: TRBJ1-1; cdr3_length: 11; d_call: NA; cdr3_aa: ASSPPREGPAF
v_call: TRBV19; j_call: TRBJ2-4; cdr3_length: 12; d_call: NA; cdr3_aa: ASSPLLVQDIQY
v_call: TRBV28; j_call: TRBJ1-1; cdr3_length: 13; d_call: TRBD1; cdr3_aa: ASSDNGQGNTEAF
v_call: TRBV4-2; j_call: TRBJ2-3; cdr3_length: 17; d_call: NA; cdr3_aa: ASSQDRAWGGSSTDTQY
v_call: TRBV5-6; j_call: TRBJ2-7; cdr3_length: 10; d_call: TRBD1; cdr3_aa: ASSWDSYEQY
v_call: TRBV6-5; j_call: TRBJ2-7; cdr3_length: 14; d_call: NA; cdr3_aa: ASSYLGLTDKYEQY
v_call: TRBV2; j_call: TRBJ2-7; cdr3_length: 10; d_call: NA; cdr3_aa: ASSLLTYEQY
v_call: TRBV7-9; j_call: TRBJ1-4; cdr3_length: 13; d_call: NA; cdr3_aa: ASSAREEPNEKLF
v_call: TRBV2; j_call: TRBJ1-5; cdr3_length: 13; d_call: NA; cdr3_aa: ASRAQGISNQPQH
v_call: TRBV4-2; j_call: TRBJ1-5; cdr3_length: 11; d_call: NA; cdr3_aa: ASSPAQGQPQH
v_call: TRBV6-1; j_call: TRBJ1-5; cdr3_length: 12; d_call: NA; cdr3_aa: ASKTVDSNQPQH
v_call: TRBV6-6; j_call: TRBJ1-1; cdr3_length: 13; d_call: NA; cdr3_aa: ASSYSKGLSTEAF
v_call: TRBV30; j_call: TRBJ2-7; cdr3_length: 14; d_call: TRBD2; cdr3_aa: AWSVGQRGFFYEQY
v_call: TRBV19; j_call: TRBJ1-2; cdr3_length: 15; d_call: NA; cdr3_aa: ASTGLFDGEEINGYT
v_call: TRBV10-3; j_call: TRBJ2-7; cdr3_length: 10; d_call: TRBD1; cdr3_aa: AISEQGHEQY
v_call: TRBV11-2; j_call: TRBJ2-7; cdr3_length: 13; d_call: TRBD1; cdr3_aa: ASSLGTGMTYEQY
v_call: TRBV28; j_call: TRBJ1-5; cdr3_length: 11; d_call: TRBD1; cdr3_aa: ASTGGGNQPQH
v_call: TRBV5-8; j_call: TRBJ1-1; cdr3_length: 12; d_call: NA; cdr3_aa: ASSPAPDRLEAF
v_call: TRBV5-8; j_call: TRBJ1-5; cdr3_length: 11; d_call: NA; cdr3_aa: ASSVDSNQPQH
v_call: TRBV27; j_call: TRBJ2-7; cdr3_length: 14; d_call: TRBD2; cdr3_aa: ASSFTRTSGGDEQY
v_call: TRBV5-1; j_call: TRBJ1-3; cdr3_length: 12; d_call: NA; cdr3_aa: ASSLGDSGNTIY
v_call: TRBV6-1; j_call: TRBJ1-1; cdr3_length: 11; d_call: NA; cdr3_aa: ASSERQNTEAF
v_call: TRBV28; j_call: TRBJ1-2; cdr3_length: 9; d_call: NA; cdr3_aa: ASSSLNGYT
v_call: TRBV4-3; j_call: TRBJ1-2; cdr3_length: 12; d_call: NA; cdr3_aa: ASSQGESGYGYT
v_call: TRBV10-2; j_call: TRBJ1-5; cdr3_length: 11; d_call: NA; cdr3_aa: ASGFGSNQPQH
v_call: TRBV5-1; j_call: TRBJ2-7; cdr3_length: 10; d_call: NA; cdr3_aa: ASSRDTYEQY
v_call: TRBV13; j_call: TRBJ2-3; cdr3_length: 15; d_call: NA; cdr3_aa: ASSLNWPAGGTDTQY
v_call: TRBV4-2; j_call: TRBJ1-5; cdr3_length: 17; d_call: NA; cdr3_aa: ASSQVVGGEFSNNQPQH
v_call: TRBV11-2; j_call: TRBJ2-4; cdr3_length: 12; d_call: TRBD2; cdr3_aa: ASSDTSGKNIQY
v_call: TRBV4-1; j_call: TRBJ2-1; cdr3_length: 19; d_call: TRBD1; cdr3_aa: ASSQGGIRDRGLSAYNEQF
v_call: TRBV2; j_call: TRBJ2-2; cdr3_length: 10; d_call: NA; cdr3_aa: AIGRRERELF
v_call: TRBV13; j_call: TRBJ1-1; cdr3_length: 13; d_call: NA; cdr3_aa: ASSSAGYFSPEAF
v_call: TRBV5-1; j_call: TRBJ1-1; cdr3_length: 13; d_call: NA; cdr3_aa: ASSLVGERNTEAF
v_call: TRBV7-8; j_call: TRBJ2-7; cdr3_length: 14; d_call: TRBD1; cdr3_aa: ASSPNRDRVGGGQF
v_call: TRBV30; j_call: TRBJ2-5; cdr3_length: 12; d_call: TRBD2; cdr3_aa: AWAGGGSWETQY
v_call: TRBV6-1; j_call: TRBJ1-1; cdr3_length: 12; d_call: NA; cdr3_aa: ASSEWGVNTEAF
v_call: TRBV7-9; j_call: TRBJ1-5; cdr3_length: 10; d_call: NA; cdr3_aa: ASSLDYQPQH
v_call: TRBV10-3; j_call: TRBJ2-2; cdr3_length: 13; d_call: TRBD2; cdr3_aa: AISELAGGTGELF
v_call: TRBV5-4; j_call: TRBJ2-1; cdr3_length: 10; d_call: NA; cdr3_aa: ASSFSGNEQF
v_call: TRBV28; j_call: TRBJ1-2; cdr3_length: 12; d_call: TRBD1; cdr3_aa: ASSFSDRSYGYT
v_call: TRBV5-1; j_call: TRBJ1-1; cdr3_length: 12; d_call: TRBD1; cdr3_aa: ASSLGQGYTEAF